Each of the 20 T cell receptor beta chains below was sequenced from the same sample in a study of blood T cell repertoires in COVID-19. Repertoires were generated with immunoSEQ multiplex PCR, while TCRdb's copy carries only in-frame clones and drops some. The profile shows approximately 200,000 clones, just under 85% of them singletons. Sequenced sample: PBMCs or T cells enriched from blood (not recorded which). The receptor set was obtained from a woman between 40 and 55 years old with acute COVID-19.

The chain combines TRBV21-1 with TRBJ2-7; TRBD2, the table's D call, was not compared with the DNA. TRBV21-1 is labeled a pseudogene. The CDR3 contains 18 residues. In nucleotides, the CDR3 is TGTGCCAGCAGCCCCCGGGATTGGCCTGAGCGGGAGCAATACGAGCAGTACTTC. Translated, it gives CASSPRDWPEREQYEQYF.

This clone was observed a single time. V gene TRBV4-3 combines with J gene TRBJ2-7; D not certain. Germline V gene lookup returns CDR1 LGHNA and CDR2 YSLEER. The CDR3 covers 12 residues. Trimming removed 0 bases at V and 6 bases at J, with 6 bases between. The CDR3 nucleotides are TGCGCCAGCAGCCAAGAAGAGGCCGAGCAGTACTTC. This encodes CASSQEEAEQYF.

The chain joins TRBV11-2 to TRBJ1-2, with 8 bases lining up with TRBD1. The CDR3 has 15 residues. With V trimmed by 3 bases and J by 2 bases, 5 bases remained unmatched. CDR1 is SGHAT and CDR2 is FQNNGV in the germline V gene. CDR3 protein: CASSFPGQENYGYTF. The CDR3, as DNA: TGTGCCAGCAGCTTTCCGGGACAGGAGAACTATGGCTACACCTTC.

The V and J genes are TRBV29-1 and TRBJ1-2; D not resolved. CDR3 size: 12 residues. V was pared by 3 bases and J by 2 bases, with 7 bases between. Per the germline V gene, CDR1 is SQVTM and CDR2 is ANQGSEA. The CDR3 coding sequence is TGCAGCGTTGATCGGGAGAACTATGGCTACACCTTC. Translating gives CSVDRENYGYTF. Filled out from reference TRBV29-1 and TRBJ1-2, the complete variable domain reads SAVISQKPSRDICQRGTSLTIQCQVDSQVTMMFWYRQQPGQSLTLIATANQGSEATYESGFVIDKFPISRPNLTFSTLTVSNMSPEDSSIYLCSVDRENYGYTFGSGTRLTVV.

The chain uses TRBV30 and TRBJ1-1, with TRBD1 as a possible D gene (6 bases). The CDR3 consists of 13 residues. Per the germline V gene, CDR1 is GTSNPN and CDR2 is SVGIG (reference sequence). Trimming stripped 5 bases from V and 11 bases from J, with 21 bases between. The CDR3 coding sequence is TGTGCCTGGGCAGAGGTGAGGGGGTCGGGGGCTTTCTTT. This sequence encodes CAWAEVRGSGAFF.

The chain carries TRBV15 and TRBJ2-5; 8 positions agree with TRBD1. This CDR3 is 16 amino acids long. Germline CDR1 LNHNV, CDR2 YYDKDF (reference sequence). Trimming removed 0 bases from V and 2 bases from J; junction bases left unmatched: 5. The DNA of the CDR3 is TGTGCCACCAGCAGAGATCAGGGGGCAGGGCAAGAGACCCAGTACTTC. Translation gives CATSRDQGAGQETQYF. The full variable domain, with the rest looked up from reference TRBV15 and TRBJ2-5, is DAMVIQNPRYQVTQFGKPVTLSCSQTLNHNVMYWYQQKSSQAPKLLFHYYDKDFNNEADTPDNFQSRRPNTSFCFLDIRSPGLGDTAMYLCATSRDQGAGQETQYFGPGTRLLVL.

The chain combines TRBV10-2 with TRBJ1-1; 9 bases are a match to TRBD1. Germline CDR1 is WSHSY and CDR2 is SAAADI. J was trimmed by 0 bases and V by 8 bases; bases with no gene match: 7. The CDR3 runs 15 residues. This CDR3 is CASGGTGSVNTEAFF. The CDR3 coding sequence is TGCGCCAGCGGGGGGACAGGGTCCGTGAACACTGAAGCTTTCTTT.

This clone has only a few counts. CDR3 nucleotide sequence: TGTGCCAGCAGCCAAGGGACAGGGTTTTTCACCGGGGAGCTGTTTTTT. Protein product: CASSQGTGFFTGELFF. The chain has TRBV7-9 and TRBJ2-2; TRBD1 aligns across 9 bases. The germline CDR1 and CDR2 sequences are SEHNR and FQNEAQ (reference sequence). V shed 5 bases, J shed 4 bases, and the junction held 8 bases outside the gene matches. This CDR3 spans 16 amino acids. The whole variable domain, filled in from reference TRBV7-9 and TRBJ2-2, reads DTGVSQNPRHKITKRGQNVTFRCDPISEHNRLYWYRQTLGQGPEFLTYFQNEAQLEKSRLLSDRFSAERPKGSFSTLEIQRTEQGDSAMYLCASSQGTGFFTGELFFGEGSRLTVL.

J is TRBJ1-4 and V is TRBV6-1, with 10 nucleotides matching TRBD1. CDR3 size: 15 residues. CDR1 is MNHNS and CDR2 is SASEGT in the germline V gene. The J segment lost 7 bases and the V segment lost 2 bases, leaving 4 bases of the junction unmatched. The CDR3 region is CASSELTGGGEKLFF. Here the CDR3 DNA reads TGTGCCAGCAGTGAACTGACAGGGGGCGGTGAAAAACTGTTTTTT.

Only one count was recorded for this clone. The chain couples TRBV10-1 to TRBJ2-5; D is ambiguous. This CDR3 contains 13 residues. Per the germline V gene, CDR1 is WNHNN and CDR2 is SYGVQD (reference sequence). The V and J ends lost 0 bases and 7 bases respectively, with 9 bases between them. In DNA, the CDR3 is TGCGCCAGCAGTGAGTCGACCGGCGGGACCCAGTACTTC. Translation: CASSESTGGTQYF.

The V call is TRBV6-5, the J call TRBJ2-5, with TRBD2 matching 12 bases. This CDR3 contains 14 residues. Losses at the gene ends were 6 bases for V and 3 bases for J; bases not matched to a gene: 2. Looked up from germline, CDR1 is MNHEY and CDR2 is SVGAGI. For the CDR3, the DNA is TGTGCCAGCAGACTAGCGGGAGGCGAAGAGACCCAGTACTTC. Protein sequence: CASRLAGGEETQYF.

The V call is TRBV20-1, the J call TRBJ2-6, with 11 bases that match TRBD2. Germline CDR1 DFQATT, CDR2 SNEGSKA (reference sequence). Trimming cost V 3 bases and J 0 bases; bases outside gene matches: 22. The CDR3 spans 23 residues. In DNA form, the CDR3 reads TGCAGTGCTAGTTTTATAGGAGGGGGCGCCCGACTAGCGGGGCCCTCTGGGGCCAACGTCCTGACTTTC. Its protein product is CSASFIGGGARLAGPSGANVLTF.

V usage is TRBV28 and J usage is TRBJ2-1, with a possible D match to TRBD2 (6 bases). Germline CDR1 reads MDHEN; CDR2 reads SYDVKM. CDR3 size: 14 residues. V shed 7 bases and J shed 6 bases, with 16 bases lying between them. The CDR3 loop is CASIMTGVLNEQFF. CDR3 nucleotide sequence: TGTGCCAGCATAATGACGGGAGTACTCAATGAGCAGTTCTTC.

The rearrangement links TRBV5-1 to TRBJ1-6; 8 nucleotides match TRBD1. Germline lookup yields CDR1 SGHRS and CDR2 YFSETQ. The V and J ends lost 5 bases and 7 bases, in that order; junction bases with no gene match: 8. This CDR3 spans 15 amino acids. The CDR3 sequence is CASRLTDRVNSPLHF. Written as DNA, the CDR3 is TGCGCCAGCAGATTGACGGACAGGGTGAATTCACCCCTCCACTTT.

The chain uses TRBV30 and TRBJ1-4, with D possibly matching TRBD1 (5 bases). Deletions cut 1 base from V and 4 bases from J, with 16 bases between. Germline V gene lookup returns CDR1 GTSNPN and CDR2 SVGIG (reference sequence). The CDR3 loop spans 16 amino acids. CDR3 sequence reads: CAWSARQSVNNEKLFF. As DNA, the CDR3 is TGTGCCTGGAGTGCCCGACAGAGCGTTAATAATGAAAAACTGTTTTTT. The variable domain in full, with the rest retrieved from reference TRBV30 and TRBJ1-4, is SQTIHQWPATLVQPVGSPLSLECTVEGTSNPNLYWYRQAAGRGLQLLFYSVGIGQISSEVPQNLSASRPQDRQFILSSKKLLLSDSGFYLCAWSARQSVNNEKLFFGSGTQLSVL.

The chain carries TRBV28 and TRBJ1-1; D is unclear. The CDR3 extends over 14 amino acids. Germline assignment: CDR1 MDHEN and CDR2 SYDVKM. V lost 6 bases and J lost 1, with 12 bases in between. CDR3 DNA: TGTGCCAGCAGCCCAACGACGGGGAACACTGAAGCTTTCTTT. As protein: CASSPTTGNTEAFF.

The rearrangement links TRBV3-1 (or the pseudogene TRBV3-2) to TRBJ1-2; the match to TRBD1 covers 11 bases. Germline CDR1 is LGHDT and CDR2 is YNNKEL (reference sequence). V was pared by 1 base and J by 5 bases, with 12 bases of the junction left unmatched. The CDR3 covers 18 residues. The chain's CDR3 is CASSQGSGTGGSLYGYTF. The CDR3 region has the DNA TGTGCCAGCAGCCAAGGTTCCGGGACAGGGGGTTCTCTATATGGCTACACCTTC.

J is TRBJ1-3 and V is TRBV27; D is possibly TRBD1 (5 bases). The CDR3 totals 15 residues. The germline V and J ends were trimmed by 2 bases and 4 bases, with 12 bases remaining between them. Germline values: CDR1 MNHEY, CDR2 SMNVEV (reference sequence). The CDR3 protein is CASSLTGALGNTIYF. The CDR3 coding sequence is TGTGCCAGCAGTTTAACAGGCGCCCTCGGAAACACCATATATTTT.

The chain recombines TRBV9 with TRBJ2-3, with 10 nucleotides matching TRBD2. Germline-derived CDR1 and CDR2 are SGDLS and YYNGEE. The CDR3 covers 15 residues. After removal of 6 bases from V and 4 bases from J, the junction contained 8 bases not matched to a gene. CDR3: CASTFSGGQADTQYF. DNA of the CDR3: TGTGCCAGCACCTTTAGCGGGGGGCAGGCAGATACGCAGTATTTT.

The chain is built from TRBV27 and TRBJ1-2, with TRBD1 identical over 8 bases. With 6 bases clipped from V and 5 bases from J, the junction kept 5 bases outside the gene matches. Germline loops: CDR1 MNHEY, CDR2 SMNVEV (reference sequence). The CDR3 is 13 residues long. CDR3 in DNA: TGTGCCAGCAGCGTAACAGGGGGTTATGGCTACACCTTC. Protein: CASSVTGGYGYTF.